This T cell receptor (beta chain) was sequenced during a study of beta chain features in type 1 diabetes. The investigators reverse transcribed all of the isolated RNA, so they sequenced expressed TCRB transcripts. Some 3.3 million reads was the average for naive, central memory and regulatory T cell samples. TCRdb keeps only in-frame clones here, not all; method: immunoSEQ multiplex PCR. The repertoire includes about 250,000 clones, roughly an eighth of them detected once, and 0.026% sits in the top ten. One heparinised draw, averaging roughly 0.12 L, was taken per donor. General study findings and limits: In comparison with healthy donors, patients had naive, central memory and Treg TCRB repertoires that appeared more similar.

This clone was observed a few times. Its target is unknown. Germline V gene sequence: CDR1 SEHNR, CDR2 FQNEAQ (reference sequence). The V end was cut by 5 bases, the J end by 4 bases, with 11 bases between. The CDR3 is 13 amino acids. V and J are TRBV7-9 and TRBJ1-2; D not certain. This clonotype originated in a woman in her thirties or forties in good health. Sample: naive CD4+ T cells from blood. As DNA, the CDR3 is TGTGCCAGCAGCCAGGCGCAGTTCTATGGCTACACCTTC. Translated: CASSQAQFYGYTF.